This T cell receptor beta chain comes out of a study of blood T cell repertoires in COVID-19. About the study: There were acute and convalescent COVID-19 samples, and they came from the United States, Italy and Spain.

V was clipped by 6 bases and J by 3 bases, with 15 bases between them. The germline gives CDR1 WNHNN, CDR2 SYGVQD (reference sequence). The CDR3 has 14 amino acids. Data came from immunoSEQ multiplex PCR; TCRdb stores just in-frame clones and leaves some out. The table lists fewer than 600,000 clones, 89% of them singletons. Seattle enrolled patients during active infection and tracked them longitudinally. This clonotype originated in a young man with COVID-19, enrolled during active disease. This chain connects TRBV10-1 to TRBJ2-7, with D possibly TRBD1 on 6 matching bases. The sequenced material came from peripheral blood. The CDR3: CASRGADRRYEQYF. The CDR3 nucleotides read TGCGCCAGCAGAGGGGCCGACAGGCGCTACGAGCAGTACTTC.